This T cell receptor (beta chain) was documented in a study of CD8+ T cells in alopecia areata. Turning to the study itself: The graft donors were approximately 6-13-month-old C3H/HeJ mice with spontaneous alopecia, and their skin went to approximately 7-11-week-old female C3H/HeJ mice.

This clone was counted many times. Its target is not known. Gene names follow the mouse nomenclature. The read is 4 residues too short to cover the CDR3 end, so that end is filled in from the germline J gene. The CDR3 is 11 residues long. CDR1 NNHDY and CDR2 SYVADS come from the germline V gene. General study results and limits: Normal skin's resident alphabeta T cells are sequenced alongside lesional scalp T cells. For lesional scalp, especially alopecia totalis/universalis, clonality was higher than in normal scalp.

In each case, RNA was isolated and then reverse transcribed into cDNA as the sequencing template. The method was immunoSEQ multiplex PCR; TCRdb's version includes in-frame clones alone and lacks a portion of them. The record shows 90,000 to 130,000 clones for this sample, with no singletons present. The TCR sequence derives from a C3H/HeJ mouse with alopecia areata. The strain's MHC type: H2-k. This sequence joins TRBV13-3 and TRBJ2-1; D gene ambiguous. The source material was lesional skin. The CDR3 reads CASSQTTEQFF. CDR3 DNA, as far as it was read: TGTGCCAGCAGTCAAACAACT.